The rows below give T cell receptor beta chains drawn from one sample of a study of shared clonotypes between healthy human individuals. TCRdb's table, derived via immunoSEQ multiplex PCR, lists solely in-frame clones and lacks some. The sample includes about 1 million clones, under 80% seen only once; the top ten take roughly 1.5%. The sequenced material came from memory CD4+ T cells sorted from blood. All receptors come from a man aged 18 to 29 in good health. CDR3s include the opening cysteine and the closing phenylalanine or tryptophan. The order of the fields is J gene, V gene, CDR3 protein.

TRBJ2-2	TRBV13	CASSLSGTLYTGELFF
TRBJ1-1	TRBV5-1	CASQVEGTEAFF
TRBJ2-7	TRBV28	CASKGGQGAYEQYF
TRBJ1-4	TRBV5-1	CASSSGRVDEKLFF
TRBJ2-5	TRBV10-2	CASRQYGRLEETQYF
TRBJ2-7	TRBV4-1	CASSQEGAGVMYEQYF
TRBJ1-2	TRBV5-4	CASSADGNYGYTF
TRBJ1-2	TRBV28	CASSFAGVGAGYTF
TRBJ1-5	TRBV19	CASSIFRNQPQHF
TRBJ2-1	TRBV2	CASTGGGIYNEQFF
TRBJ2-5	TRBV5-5	CASSPGQGIGETQYF
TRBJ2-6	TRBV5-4	CASSPAGGAVLSGANVLTF
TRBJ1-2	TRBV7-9	CASVEGANYGYTF
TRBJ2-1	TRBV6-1	CASSEATEQFF
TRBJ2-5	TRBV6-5	CASSKNLAGQETQYF